The entry below gives a single TCR beta chain sequence along with its context. Produced via immunoSEQ multiplex PCR; TCRdb's table is partial and in-frame only. The sample yields fewer than 150,000 clones, around 90% seen once. The length of the CDR3 is 16 residues. The junction had 6 bases not matched to a gene; V was cut back by 7 bases and J by 2 bases. Germline CDR1 reads SNHLY; CDR2 reads FYNNEI. The record originates from a study of T cells after somatic rescue of genetic block. V usage is TRBV2 and J usage is TRBJ2-5; 14 nucleotides match TRBD2. The receptor was isolated from a woman aged 18-30 years. The material sequenced was peripheral blood mononuclear cells (PBMCs). The CDR3 DNA reads TGTGCCAGCAACCCCAGGACTAGCGGGGGGCAAGAGACCCAGTACTTC. It yields the protein CASNPRTSGGQETQYF.